This TCR beta chain stems from a study of T cells after yellow fever vaccination. Study context: The SMART-Seq v4 Ultra Low Input method served to prepare the low-cell-number fractions.

Study findings and constraints: The study re-detected most primary-vaccination clones after the booster (approximately 96% CD4, roughly 88% CD8). A limited proportion of clonotypes was detected within both the CD4 and CD8 compartments.

The TCR cDNA carried a universal primer site and UMIs from 5'RACE template switching. Using its own MiXCR run on the 5' RACE reads, TCRdb lists one record per CDR3 protein. This sample has some 350,000 distinct CDR3 sequences, with 6.2% found just once. Turning to this clonotype: Its specificity is unknown.

The CDR3 covers 17 residues. The rearrangement links TRBV1 to TRBJ2-1; the table names TRBD2, a call not compared with the DNA. TRBV1 is noted as a pseudogene. The source is a man younger than 40 who received the YFV17D yellow fever vaccine. Sequenced material: PBMCs, taken 5 days after the yellow fever booster vaccination. CDR3 in amino acids: CTSSQNQRLGGLDEQFF. The CDR3, as DNA: TGCACCAGCAGCCAAAACCAGCGACTAGGGGGGTTGGATGAGCAGTTCTTC.